This T cell receptor (beta chain) stems from a study of identical twins. TCRdb recomputed calls from the 5' RACE reads with MiXCR, one row per CDR3 protein. The profile shows hundreds of thousands of distinct CDR3 sequences, roughly 24% of them singletons. Germline loops: CDR1 SGHTA, CDR2 FQGNSA. The ends were cut back, 5 bases at V and 0 bases at J, with 5 bases in the middle. This CDR3 spans 13 amino acids. A further study also used this sample, focusing on T cells expressing NK-cell markers.

V gene TRBV7-2 combines with J gene TRBJ2-4; D uncertain. Sequenced input: CD4+ T cells sorted from blood. This receptor was taken from a woman aged 18-29 years in good health. CDR3 amino acids: CASSHTAKNIQYF. The CDR3 bases are TGTGCCAGCAGCCACACAGCCAAAAACATTCAGTACTTC.